The next 24 T cell receptor beta chains were all read from a single sample in a study of blood T cell repertoires in COVID-19. The assay was immunoSEQ multiplex PCR, and TCRdb's table has in-frame clones only and misses some. The data show 120,000 to 150,000 clones, with about 80% seen just once and approximately 5% held by the top ten. Sequencing was carried out using peripheral blood. Source of these receptors: a human donor in a cohort sampled during active COVID-19.

The chain joins TRBV19 to TRBJ1-1; maybe TRBD1 (6 bases). V was trimmed by 7 bases and J by 1 base, leaving 10 bases between them. Germline CDR1 and CDR2: LNHDA and SQIVND (reference sequence). The CDR3 extends over 13 amino acids. The CDR3 is CASKHRENTEAFF. The CDR3 DNA reads as TGTGCCAGTAAGCACAGGGAGAACACTGAAGCTTTCTTT.

J is TRBJ1-2 and V is TRBV6-2 or TRBV6-3, with unresolved D. This CDR3 spans 14 amino acids. V was shortened by 2 bases and J by 1 base, with 8 bases between the two germline ends. Germline V gene sequence: CDR1 MNHEY, CDR2 SVGEGT. The CDR3 is CASSYERSNYGYTF. In DNA form, the CDR3 reads TGTGCCAGCAGTTACGAACGCAGTAACTATGGCTACACCTTC.

The V call is TRBV14, the J call TRBJ2-5, with TRBD1 matching 8 bases. The CDR3 is 15 residues long. V gave up 4 bases and J gave up 1 base; unmatched junction bases: 5. Germline V gene lookup returns CDR1 SGHDN and CDR2 FVKESK. The CDR3 DNA sequence: TGTGCCAGCAGCCTCATAACAGGGGGCCAAGAGACCCAGTACTTC. Translation: CASSLITGGQETQYF.

The gene calls are TRBV6-4 and TRBJ2-1; 10 bases are a match to TRBD2. The germline V gene has CDR1 MRHNA and CDR2 SNTAGT. The CDR3 is 16 residues long. Trimming at V came to 2 bases and at J to 4 bases, leaving 5 bases not matched to a gene. The CDR3 is CASSDLAGALYNEQFF. The DNA for the CDR3 is TGTGCCAGCAGTGACCTAGCGGGGGCCTTATACAATGAGCAGTTCTTC.

This clone was seen only once. This chain joins TRBV6-2 or TRBV6-3 and TRBJ1-1, with D perhaps TRBD1 (5 bases). Deletions cut 2 bases from V and 3 bases from J, with 7 bases between. Germline V lookup: CDR1 MNHEY, CDR2 SVGEGT. The CDR3 totals 13 residues. The CDR3 DNA sequence: TGTGCCAGCAGTTACCAGGGCTACACTGAAGCTTTCTTT. Translating gives CASSYQGYTEAFF.

The genes are TRBV6-2 or TRBV6-3 and TRBJ1-1; 8 bases are a match to TRBD1. In germline, CDR1 is MNHEY, CDR2 SVGEGT. This CDR3 spans 14 amino acids. J lost 3 bases, V lost 5 bases, and 5 bases had no gene match. The CDR3 here is CASSGQGRDTEAFF. CDR3 coding DNA: TGTGCCAGCAGTGGACAGGGAAGGGACACTGAAGCTTTCTTT.

This chain joins TRBV2 and TRBJ2-5, with D possibly TRBD1 on 6 matching bases. V gave up 6 bases and J gave up 3 bases, with 11 bases separating them. Germline assignment: CDR1 SNHLY and CDR2 FYNNEI. CDR3 length equals 13 residues. The CDR3 DNA follows: TGTGCCAGCAGCCCCCGGACAGAAGAGACCCAGTACTTC. It encodes CASSPRTEETQYF.

This chain joins TRBV19 and TRBJ2-5, with D unresolved. Germline CDR1 reads LNHDA; CDR2 reads SQIVND (reference sequence). V dropped 0 bases and J dropped 1 base, with 3 bases sitting between them. The CDR3 has 13 residues. CDR3 sequence reads: CASSIDFQETQYF. The CDR3 nucleotides read TGTGCCAGTAGTATAGACTTCCAAGAGACCCAGTACTTC.

The chain links TRBV6-2 or TRBV6-3 to TRBJ2-3, with 8 bases fitting TRBD2. Trimming removed 0 bases from V and 3 bases from J; junction bases left unmatched: 5. From germline, CDR1 is MNHEY and CDR2 SVGEGT. This CDR3 has 16 amino acids. The CDR3, as DNA: TGTGCCAGCAGTTACTCTCTGGGCGGGAGGACAGATACGCAGTATTTT. Translating it yields CASSYSLGGRTDTQYF.

This rearrangement joins TRBV2 to TRBJ1-1, with a possible D match to TRBD1 (6 bases). V was clipped by 3 bases and J by 5 bases, with 13 bases between them. This CDR3 has 14 amino acids. CDR1 is SNHLY and CDR2 is FYNNEI in the germline V gene. This CDR3 is CASSETRRGTEAFF. The CDR3 DNA sequence: TGTGCCAGCAGTGAGACCCGTAGGGGGACTGAAGCTTTCTTT.

On this clone: In the same sample, other DNA sequences code for this CDR3. The CDR3 sequence is CASSLGTGGGPQHF. CDR3 bases: TGCGCCAGCAGCTTGGGGACAGGGGGTGGGCCCCAGCATTTT. The chain recombines TRBV5-1 with TRBJ1-5; 10 nucleotides agree with TRBD1. The CDR3 has 14 amino acids. Per germline, CDR1 SGHRS and CDR2 YFSETQ. Unmatched junction bases numbered 3, after V lost 0 bases and J lost 9 bases.

The chain combines TRBV10-1 with TRBJ1-4, with 8 bases identical to TRBD1. The CDR3 extends over 15 amino acids. V was clipped by 3 bases and J by 8 bases; unmatched bases: 8. The germline V gene encodes CDR1 WNHNN and CDR2 SYGVQD (reference sequence). CDR3 in DNA: TGCGCCAGCAGTGACCCCAGGACAGGGTCCGAAAAACTGTTTTTT. Translated, it gives CASSDPRTGSEKLFF.

This chain uses TRBV28 with TRBJ1-1; D unclear. In germline, CDR1 is MDHEN, CDR2 SYDVKM. This CDR3 spans 11 amino acids. V was cut by 7 bases and J by 5 bases, with 8 bases left in between. The CDR3 loop reads CASTARTEAFF. The CDR3 DNA reads as TGTGCCAGCACCGCGAGGACTGAAGCTTTCTTT.

There are a few counts of this clone. The chain employs TRBV7-8 and TRBJ2-7, with 13 bases that match TRBD2. CDR3 length: 16 residues. Germline V gene data show CDR1 as SGHVS and CDR2 as FQNEAQ. J was trimmed by 3 bases and V by 5 bases; bases with no gene match: 7. In DNA form, the CDR3 reads TGTGCCAGCAGCCTCAGACTAGCGGGGGGTTTCTACGAGCAGTACTTC. This sequence encodes CASSLRLAGGFYEQYF.

This clone occurred once. DNA for the CDR3: TGTGCCAGCAGCTTTATAGCTGCTGGGGCCAACGTCCTGACTTTC. Protein sequence: CASSFIAAGANVLTF. The V and J genes are TRBV13 and TRBJ2-6; D is uncertain. The V end was cut by 3 bases, the J end by 2 bases, with 8 bases between. CDR1 is PRHDT and CDR2 is FYEKMQ in the germline V gene (reference sequence). The CDR3 runs to 15 residues.

The chain links TRBV28 to TRBJ1-3, with TRBD1 as a possible D gene (6 bases). Trimming pared 6 bases from V and 3 bases from J, leaving 15 bases between. The CDR3 loop spans 15 amino acids. CDR1 MDHEN and CDR2 SYDVKM come from the germline V gene. CDR3 amino acids: CASSPPGTSGNTIYF. In DNA, the CDR3 is TGTGCCAGCAGCCCACCCGGGACAAGTGGAAACACCATATATTTT.

The chain joins TRBV5-4 to TRBJ2-2; 10 bases agree with TRBD1. In germline, CDR1 is SGHNT, CDR2 YYREEE (reference sequence). V was pared by 5 bases and J by 1 base, with 8 bases of the junction left unmatched. The CDR3 has 17 residues. In DNA form, the CDR3 reads TGTGCCAGCAGATCGGGACAGGGGAGGGGGAACACCGGGGAGCTGTTTTTT. It specifies CASRSGQGRGNTGELFF.

This chain connects TRBV19 to TRBJ1-4, with TRBD1 as a possible D gene (6 bases). Trimming pared 2 bases from V and 3 bases from J, leaving 13 bases between. From germline, CDR1 is LNHDA and CDR2 SQIVND (reference sequence). CDR3 length: 16 amino acids. The CDR3 DNA sequence: TGTGCCAGTAGTATATCTTGGCGGACAGCTAATGAAAAACTGTTTTTT. Protein: CASSISWRTANEKLFF.

The V and J genes are TRBV9 and TRBJ2-2; possibly TRBD1 for D (6 bases). The CDR3 is made up of 16 amino acids. Germline CDR1 reads SGDLS; CDR2 reads YYNGEE. V lost 0 bases, J lost 2 bases, and 11 bases lay in between. The CDR3, as DNA: TGTGCCAGCAGCGTAGGTGTAGGGGGAAACACCGGGGAGCTGTTTTTT. This gives the protein CASSVGVGGNTGELFF.

This chain joins TRBV19 and TRBJ2-7; 8 bases are a match to TRBD1. This CDR3 is built from 16 residues. The germline V gene has CDR1 LNHDA and CDR2 SQIVND (reference sequence). V was pared by 4 bases and J by 7 bases, with 15 bases of the junction left unmatched. In nucleotides, the CDR3 is TGTGCCAGTAGTACCTTCACGGGACAGGATGAAAGGGAGCAGTACTTC. Protein sequence: CASSTFTGQDEREQYF. The variable domain in full, with the rest retrieved from reference TRBV19 and TRBJ2-7, is DGGITQSPKYLFRKEGQNVTLSCEQNLNHDAMYWYRQDPGQGLRLIYYSQIVNDFQKGDIAEGYSVSREKKESFPLTVTSAQKNPTAFYLCASSTFTGQDEREQYFGPGTRLTVT.

The rearrangement joins TRBV4-1 to TRBJ1-2; 8 bases map to TRBD1. J gave up 1 base and V 0 bases, and 4 bases lay outside the gene matches. The CDR3 length is 16 residues. Germline V lookup: CDR1 MGHRA, CDR2 YSYEKL. The CDR3 coding sequence is TGCGCCAGCAGCCAAGAGAACAGGGGGAGTAACTATGGCTACACCTTC. Protein product: CASSQENRGSNYGYTF.

The chain couples TRBV7-9 to TRBJ2-3; no definite D call. The CDR3 loop spans 12 amino acids. The germline V gene has CDR1 SEHNR and CDR2 FQNEAQ (reference sequence). The ends were cut back, 2 bases at V and 4 bases at J, with 4 bases in the middle. The CDR3 loop is CASSLTADTQYF. The DNA of the CDR3 is TGTGCCAGCAGCTTAACGGCAGATACGCAGTATTTT. The whole variable domain, remainder taken from reference TRBV7-9 and TRBJ2-3, is DTGVSQNPRHKITKRGQNVTFRCDPISEHNRLYWYRQTLGQGPEFLTYFQNEAQLEKSRLLSDRFSAERPKGSFSTLEIQRTEQGDSAMYLCASSLTADTQYFGPGTRLTVL.

V usage is TRBV5-1 and J usage is TRBJ2-2; TRBD2 matches 8 bases. V dropped 4 bases and J dropped 7; count of bases not matched to a gene: 15. Germline V gene sequence: CDR1 SGHRS, CDR2 YFSETQ. CDR3 size: 17 residues. The CDR3 nucleotides are TGCGCCAGCAGCCCTAATGTTCCGGGGGGGCCTGTCGGGGAGCTGTTTTTT. Translation gives CASSPNVPGGPVGELFF.

This chain joins TRBV27 and TRBJ1-2, with 8 bases fitting TRBD1. This CDR3 has 15 amino acids. Germline CDR1 reads MNHEY; CDR2 reads SMNVEV (reference sequence). V lost 5 bases and J lost 7; bases outside the gene matches: 12. DNA for the CDR3: TGTGCCAGCAGTCGTTTAACCGGGACAGGAGGTGGCTACACCTTC. Translating it yields CASSRLTGTGGGYTF.